The 9 T cell receptor beta chains below come from one sample, sequenced in a study of T cells in Graves' hyperthyroidism and ophthalmopathy. The CDR3 regions of TCR beta were amplified from RNA transcripts. Using the HTBI primer set, a first-round RT-PCR was run on the TCR CDR3. TCRdb fed the multiplex PCR reads into MiXCR, producing one record per CDR3 protein. This sample has 250,000 to 350,000 distinct CDR3 sequences, with approximately 23% found just once. Sequencing used blood. The receptors stem from a man younger than 40 with Graves' ophthalmopathy.

This clonotype occurred many times. The V and J genes are TRBV6-1 and TRBJ1-5; no clear D. The germline V gene has CDR1 MNHNS and CDR2 SASEGT. Between the trimmed V and J ends, which lost 11 bases and 4 bases, there was a span of 12 bases. The CDR3 spans 12 residues. CDR3 sequence (DNA): TGTGCCCATGGCCTTCTTAATCAGCCCCAGCATTTT. Translated, it gives CAHGLLNQPQHF.

The chain couples TRBV2 to TRBJ1-5; possible D gene TRBD1, 5 bases. The CDR3 is 15 residues long. V was pared by 5 bases and J by 2 bases, with 13 bases between. Germline V gene data show CDR1 as SNHLY and CDR2 as FYNNEI. CDR3 in amino acids: CASSTRGRGNQPQHF. In DNA form, the CDR3 reads TGTGCCAGCAGTACGCGGGGGAGAGGCAATCAGCCCCAGCATTTT.

This clonotype was observed at least ten times. This chain links TRBV11-3 with TRBJ2-5, with 13 positions matching TRBD2. The CDR3 loop spans 17 amino acids. With 5 bases clipped from V and 0 bases from J, the junction kept 6 bases outside the gene matches. Germline CDR1 SGHNT, CDR2 YENEEA. The CDR3 coding sequence is TGTGCCAGCAGCCCCGGGACTAGCGGGATGTACCAAGAGACCCAGTACTTC. Its translation is CASSPGTSGMYQETQYF.

This clonotype was observed many times. CDR3 residues: CASSFLVISGSNYNEQFF. CDR3 nucleotide sequence: TGTGCCAGCAGTTTTCTTGTCATTAGCGGGAGCAACTACAATGAGCAGTTCTTC. The rearrangement joins TRBV28 to TRBJ2-1; TRBD2 aligns across 9 bases. The V and J ends lost 3 bases and 3 bases, in that order; junction bases with no gene match: 12. Per germline, CDR1 MDHEN and CDR2 SYDVKM. CDR3 length: 18 amino acids. The full variable domain, its missing parts supplied by reference TRBV28 and TRBJ2-1, is DVKVTQSSRYLVKRTGEKVFLECVQDMDHENMFWYRQDPGLGLRLIYFSYDVKMKEKGDIPEGYSVSREKKERFSLILESASTNQTSMYLCASSFLVISGSNYNEQFFGPGTRLTVL.

This clonotype was seen repeatedly, ten times or more. The chain is built from TRBV10-3 and TRBJ2-7; 11 nucleotides line up with TRBD2. Germline values: CDR1 ENHRY, CDR2 SYGVKD. The V and J ends lost 3 bases and 3 bases, in that order; junction bases with no gene match: 1. The CDR3 has 14 amino acids. The CDR3 DNA is TGTGCCATCAGTGAAACTAGCGGGAGCTACGAGCAGTACTTC. Translation gives CAISETSGSYEQYF.

The V and J genes are TRBV7-9 and TRBJ1-1, with a weak D call TRBD1 (5 bases). Germline CDR1 is SEHNR and CDR2 is FQNEAQ (reference sequence). The length of the CDR3 is 13 residues. Trimming pared 6 bases from V and 5 bases from J, leaving 13 bases between. CDR3 DNA sequence: TGTGCCAGCAGTCCTGGCCGGGGGACTGAAGCTTTCTTT. It is translated as CASSPGRGTEAFF. Filled out from reference TRBV7-9 and TRBJ1-1, the complete variable domain reads DTGVSQNPRHKITKRGQNVTFRCDPISEHNRLYWYRQTLGQGPEFLTYFQNEAQLEKSRLLSDRFSAERPKGSFSTLEIQRTEQGDSAMYLCASSPGRGTEAFFGQGTRLTVV.

A few counts support this clonotype. The chain uses TRBV6-1 and TRBJ2-7, with D maybe TRBD1 (6 bases). V shed 3 bases and J shed 1 base, with 7 bases lying between them. CDR1 is MNHNS, CDR2 SASEGT, per germline. The CDR3 runs to 13 residues. The CDR3 bases are TGTGCCAGCAGTGATCAGGGGTCCTACGAGCAGTACTTC. It codes for CASSDQGSYEQYF.

The J gene is TRBJ2-7, the V gene TRBV28, with 8 bases fitting TRBD2. V lost 5 bases, J lost 4 bases, and 10 bases stayed unmatched. CDR1 and CDR2 from the germline V gene are MDHEN and SYDVKM. This CDR3 region has 15 residues. CDR3 sequence: CASSTSGTSRYEQYF. Written as DNA, the CDR3 is TGTGCCAGCAGTACCAGCGGGACTAGTAGGTACGAGCAGTACTTC.

Remarks on this clonotype: A much larger clone differs from this one at a single base, so this may be a read error. J is TRBJ1-1 and V is TRBV11-2; the match to TRBD1 covers 7 bases. J lost 4 bases, V lost 2 bases, and 7 bases had no gene match. The V gene's germline CDR1 is SGHAT and CDR2 FQNNGV. The CDR3 contains 15 residues. The CDR3 sequence is CASSLPRTGATEAFF. CDR3 in DNA: TGTGCCAGCAGCTTACCCAGGACAGGAGCCACTGAAGCTTTCTTT.